Here is one T cell receptor beta chain with its context. Its antigen is as yet unknown. This entry is derived from a study of graft-versus-host responses after intestinal transplantation. Using immunoSEQ multiplex PCR, the repertoire was profiled, and TCRdb retains in-frame clones only, with some absent. This sample yields roughly 93,000 clones, of which 90% to 95% are seen a single time; about 0.5% belongs to the top ten. The sequence came from a human donor who received an intestinal transplant. The specimen was unstimulated CD8+ T cells sorted from spleen or lymph node cells, collected before intestinal transplant.

CDR3 loop: CASSPSTASGSNEQFF. The CDR3 nucleotides read TGTGCCAGCAGCCCCTCAACGGCTAGCGGGAGCAATGAGCAGTTCTTC. The genes are TRBV14 and TRBJ2-1; 10 positions agree with TRBD2. The junction had 9 bases not matched to a gene; V was cut back by 4 bases and J by 6 bases. This CDR3 is 16 amino acids long. Germline V CDR1 and CDR2: SGHDN, FVKESK.